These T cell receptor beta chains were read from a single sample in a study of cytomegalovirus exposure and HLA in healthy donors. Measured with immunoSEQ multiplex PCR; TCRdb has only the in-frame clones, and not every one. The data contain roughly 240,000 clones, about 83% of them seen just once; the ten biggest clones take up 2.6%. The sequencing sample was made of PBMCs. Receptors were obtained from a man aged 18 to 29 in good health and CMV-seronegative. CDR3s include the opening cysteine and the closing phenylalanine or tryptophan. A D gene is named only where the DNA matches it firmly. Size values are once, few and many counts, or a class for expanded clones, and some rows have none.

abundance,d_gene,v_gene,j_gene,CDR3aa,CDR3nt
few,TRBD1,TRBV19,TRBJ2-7,CASSTLTGSTYEQYF,TGTGCCAGTAGCACACTGACAGGGTCCACCTACGAGCAGTACTTC
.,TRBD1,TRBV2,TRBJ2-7,CASLGTVGLSYEQYF,TGTGCCAGCTTAGGGACAGTGGGCTTATCCTACGAGCAGTACTTC
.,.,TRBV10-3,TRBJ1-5,CAISEGLGFSNQPQHF,TGTGCCATCAGTGAGGGACTCGGTTTTAGCAATCAGCCCCAGCATTTT
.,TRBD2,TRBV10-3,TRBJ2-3,CAISESPSGSSTDTQYF,TGTGCCATCAGTGAGTCTCCTAGCGGGAGTAGCACAGATACGCAGTATTTT
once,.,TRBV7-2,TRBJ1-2,CASSSTGLGYTF,TGTGCCAGCAGCTCTACAGGGCTTGGCTACACCTTC
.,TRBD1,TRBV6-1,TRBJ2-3,CASSETTGGDTQYF,TGTGCCAGCAGTGAGACAACAGGGGGAGATACGCAGTATTTT
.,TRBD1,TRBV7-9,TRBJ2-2,CASSLLQGTNTGELFF,TGTGCCAGCAGCTTGTTACAGGGGACGAACACCGGGGAGCTGTTTTTT
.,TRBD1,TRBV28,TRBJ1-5,CASSLFGTGNQPQHF,TGTGCCAGCAGTCTTTTCGGGACAGGCAATCAGCCCCAGCATTTT
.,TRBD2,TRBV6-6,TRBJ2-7,CASNTGLASYEQYF,TGTGCCAGCAATACGGGACTAGCCTCCTACGAGCAGTACTTC
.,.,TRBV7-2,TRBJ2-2,CASSLWGPASGNTGELFF,TGTGCCAGCAGCTTATGGGGGCCGGCTAGCGGGAACACCGGGGAGCTGTTTTTT